The clone carrying this T cell receptor beta chain has just a few counts. Caucasian individuals from Russia who were healthy and aged about 6 to 90 acted as donors. The data were obtained in a study of blood T cells in healthy people across ages. Across the whole study: Using template switching, researchers captured about one barcoded beta molecule for each two T cells.

Primers used in a second PCR of roughly 6 to 12 cycles were a sample-barcoded 5' primer and a J-beta primer mix. TCRdb fed the 5' RACE reads into MiXCR, producing one record per CDR3 protein. The sample contains some 890,000 distinct CDR3 sequences, just under 30% of which appear only once. V was pared by 6 bases and J by 11 bases, with 16 bases between. This CDR3 contains 12 residues. CDR1 is SEHNR and CDR2 is FQNEAQ in the germline V gene (reference sequence). This sample also belongs to another study, concerning T cells of mothers and their children.

The sequenced material came from blood. The chain couples TRBV7-9 to TRBJ2-5; D possibly uses TRBD1 or TRBD2 (5 bases each). The receptor was derived from a woman aged 40 to 49 in good health. CDR3 sequence reads: CASRGNRWEQYF. CDR3 bases: TGTGCCAGCAGGGGCAACAGGTGGGAGCAGTACTTC.